This entry concerns a single TCR beta chain. These data come from a study of CDR3 diversity in severe acne. TCRdb reprocessed the PCR reads with MiXCR, giving one entry per CDR3 protein. The sample lists roughly 100,000 distinct CDR3 sequences, more than 45% occurring once. V was pared by 0 bases and J by 1 base, with 15 bases between. Looked up from germline, CDR1 is SQVTM and CDR2 is ANQGSEA. This CDR3 contains 16 residues. This receptor was identified in a male donor with acne. This rearrangement joins TRBV29-1 to TRBJ2-5, with D unclear. Sequencing was done on a sample of blood. The CDR3, as DNA: TGCAGCGTTGAAGATCCCCGCCGCCCGGGCCAAGAGACCCAGTACTTC. Encoded protein: CSVEDPRRPGQETQYF.